These 32 T cell receptor beta chains were all obtained from the same sample, sequenced in a study of blood T cells in healthy people across ages. A second about 6 to 12 cycle PCR used barcoded and J-beta primers. TCRdb processed the 5' RACE reads anew with MiXCR; each CDR3 protein has one entry. Found here are about 620,000 distinct CDR3 sequences, about 50% of them singletons; the top ten hold approximately 13%. Sequencing was performed on blood. The receptors shown here come from a woman older than 75 in good health.

This chain uses TRBV5-1 with TRBJ1-6; D uncertain. Germline V gene sequence: CDR1 SGHRS, CDR2 YFSETQ. Trimming pared 0 bases from V and 3 bases from J, leaving 10 bases between. This CDR3 is built from 16 residues. CDR3 sequence reads: CASSLDQPFYNSPLHF. For the CDR3, the DNA is TGCGCCAGCAGCTTGGACCAGCCATTCTATAATTCACCCCTCCACTTT.

Concerning this clonotype: A read error may be the cause here, since a much bigger clone is one base away. The chain has TRBV7-8 and TRBJ2-7, with D possibly TRBD2 on 5 matching bases. The CDR3 sequence is 14 residues long. Germline CDR1 SGHVS, CDR2 FQNEAQ. The germline V and J ends were trimmed by 5 bases and 7 bases, with 18 bases remaining between them. CDR3 amino acids: CASSVVFPGIEQYF. DNA for the CDR3: TGTGCCAGCAGCGTAGTCTTCCCCGGGATTGAGCAGTACTTC.

In its sample, this clonotype was seen many times. The chain links TRBV5-1 to TRBJ2-1; tentatively, D is TRBD2 (5 bases). This CDR3 has 12 residues. Germline CDR1 and CDR2: SGHRS and YFSETQ. The germline V and J ends were trimmed by 7 bases and 5 bases, with 10 bases remaining between them. The CDR3 sequence is CASRAGHNEQFF. The CDR3 DNA sequence: TGCGCCAGCCGGGCGGGCCACAATGAGCAGTTCTTC. The variable domain in full, completed from reference TRBV5-1 and TRBJ2-1, reads KAGVTQTPRYLIKTRGQQVTLSCSPISGHRSVSWYQQTPGQGLQFLFEYFSETQRNKGNFPGRFSGRQFSNSRSEMNVSTLELGDSALYLCASRAGHNEQFFGPGTRLTVL.

In its sample, this clonotype was seen a few times. A much larger clone lies one base from this, so it may be a read error. The chain joins TRBV2 to TRBJ2-5; 9 bases are a match to TRBD1. The CDR3 is made up of 15 amino acids. V was clipped by 6 bases and J by 11 bases; unmatched bases: 16. Germline values: CDR1 SNHLY, CDR2 FYNNEI. The CDR3 region is CASSPGQGFYNEQYF. CDR3 nucleotides: TGTGCCAGCAGCCCGGGACAGGGATTCTACAATGAGCAGTACTTC.

Only one count was recorded for this clonotype. This may come from a read error, since a much larger clone is one base off. This chain links TRBV20-1 with TRBJ2-1, with TRBD2 identical over 8 bases. There are 14 residues in the CDR3. Germline CDR1 and CDR2: DFQATT and SNEGSKA (reference sequence). Written as DNA, the CDR3 is TGCATCCTCCGCCGGGGGGGTAGCGACAATGGGCAGTTCTTC. Residues: CILRRGGSDNGQFF.

This rearrangement joins TRBV5-1 to TRBJ2-1; D unresolved. V was cut by 1 base and J by 0 bases, with 8 bases left in between. In germline, CDR1 is SGHRS, CDR2 YFSETQ. The CDR3 contains 15 residues. The CDR3 nucleotides read TGCGCCAGCAGCTTGCAACAAAGCTCCTACAATGAGCAGTTCTTC. It translates to CASSLQQSSYNEQFF. The variable domain in full, with the rest retrieved from reference TRBV5-1 and TRBJ2-1, is KAGVTQTPRYLIKTRGQQVTLSCSPISGHRSVSWYQQTPGQGLQFLFEYFSETQRNKGNFPGRFSGRQFSNSRSEMNVSTLELGDSALYLCASSLQQSSYNEQFFGPGTRLTVL.

About this clonotype itself: A read error is possible here, since a much larger clone lies one base away. This chain connects TRBV4-1 to TRBJ2-5; TRBD2 matches at 7 bases. Germline V CDR1 and CDR2: MGHRA, YSYEKL. This CDR3 has 16 residues. The J segment lost 4 bases and the V segment lost 5 bases, leaving 13 bases of the junction unmatched. The CDR3 sequence is CASSNPAGTVGETQYF. DNA of the CDR3: TGCGCCAGCAGCAACCCAGCGGGAACGGTAGGAGAGACCCAGTACTTC.

This clonotype occurred a few times. The chain joins TRBV10-3 to TRBJ2-2; TRBD1 agrees at 8 bases. Germline V gives CDR1 ENHRY, CDR2 SYGVKD. The CDR3 loop spans 14 amino acids. Trimming took 10 bases from V and 3 from J; bases not matched to a gene: 7. The DNA for the CDR3 is TGTGCCACCGGACAGGGTATGGACACCGGGGAGCTGTTTTTT. Translating gives CATGQGMDTGELFF.

This chain connects TRBV3-1 to TRBJ2-1; a weak D match, TRBD2 (5 bases). V shed 4 bases and J shed 13 bases, with 14 bases lying between them. The CDR3 sequence is 12 residues long. Germline V gene sequence: CDR1 LGHDT, CDR2 YNNKEL (reference sequence). The CDR3, as DNA: TGTGCCAGCAGCCGAGGGCAAGAGACCCAGTTCTTC. It specifies CASSRGQETQFF.

The chain has TRBV12-3 or TRBV12-4 and TRBJ1-2, with 8 bases that match TRBD1. Trimming at V came to 2 bases and at J to 4 bases, leaving 9 bases not matched to a gene. The CDR3 extends over 16 amino acids. The CDR3 coding sequence is TGTGCCAGCAGTTTATTGGAGAACAGGGGGACCTATGGCTACACCTTC. Translation: CASSLLENRGTYGYTF.

This chain connects TRBV4-2 to TRBJ2-4; D call uncertain. The better agreement between TRBJ2-7 and the DNA end casts doubt on the J call. This CDR3 is 16 amino acids long. Germline V gene lookup returns CDR1 LGHNA and CDR2 YNFKEQ. CDR3 in DNA: TGTGCCAGCAGCCAAGATCCAACTCTCTTCAGCCACGAGCAGTACTTC. Translation: CASSQDPTLFSHEQYF.

As to this clonotype: This could be a read error, since a much larger clone is one nucleotide away. The rearrangement uses TRBV2 and TRBJ2-1; D is perhaps TRBD2 (6 bases). The CDR3 is 13 residues long. Germline V gives CDR1 SNHLY, CDR2 FYNNEI. V gave up 7 bases and J gave up 10 bases, with 17 bases separating them. The DNA of the CDR3 is TGTGCCAGCAATAGGGAGGCGGGAAGAGAGCAGTTCTTC. This codes for CASNREAGREQFF.

The chain has TRBV30 and TRBJ1-5; tentatively, D is TRBD1 (6 bases). Germline CDR1 GTSNPN, CDR2 SVGIG (reference sequence). Trimming removed 3 bases at V and 6 bases at J, with 9 bases between. The CDR3 spans 12 residues. The CDR3 loop reads CAWRQGTQPQHF. Written as DNA, the CDR3 is TGTGCCTGGAGACAGGGCACTCAGCCCCAGCATTTT.

This clonotype was seen at least ten times. The J gene is TRBJ1-2, the V gene TRBV12-3 or TRBV12-4; D gene unclear. The CDR3 sequence is 12 residues long. V was pared by 1 base and J by 8 bases, with 8 bases between. CDR3 coding DNA: TGTGCCAGCAGTTTAGGCTCCCAGGGCTACACCTTC. As protein: CASSLGSQGYTF.

CDR3: CACCTPGHSEAFF. As DNA, the CDR3 is TGTGCCTGTTGCACCCCAGGTCATTCTGAAGCTTTCTTT. The chain carries TRBV6-5 and TRBJ1-1; D gene unclear. The V and J ends lost 11 bases and 6 bases respectively, with 19 bases between them. Germline values: CDR1 MNHEY, CDR2 SVGAGI. The CDR3 sequence is 13 residues long.

This clonotype was detected ten times or more. The V and J genes are TRBV20-1 and TRBJ2-7; no firm D call. The CDR3 has 14 amino acids. V was trimmed by 0 bases and J by 9 bases, leaving 18 bases between them. Germline CDR1 DFQATT, CDR2 SNEGSKA (reference sequence). CDR3 DNA: TGCAGTGCTAGAGATGGCGCTACAACGACTCGGCAGTACTTC. This translates into CSARDGATTTRQYF.

The rearrangement links TRBV2 to TRBJ2-7; either TRBD1 or TRBD2 may supply D (5 bases each). Germline CDR1 is SNHLY and CDR2 is FYNNEI. V was shortened by 7 bases and J by 3 bases, with 10 bases between the two germline ends. This CDR3 region has 12 residues. CDR3 amino acids: CASTGSGYEQYF. CDR3 nucleotide sequence: TGTGCCAGCACAGGGAGCGGCTACGAGCAGTACTTC.

Worth noting for this clonotype: Being one base from a much bigger clone, this may be a read error. The chain links TRBV20-1 to TRBJ2-7, with 10 positions matching TRBD2. CDR1 is DFQATT, CDR2 SNEGSKA, per germline (reference sequence). Trimming took 5 bases from V and 7 from J; bases not matched to a gene: 11. The CDR3 length is 14 residues. DNA of the CDR3: TGCAGTGCTTGGAGCGGGGGGGCTAGGAATGAGCAGTACTTC. Translating gives CSAWSGGARNEQYF.

This clonotype was picked up one time. Here the CDR3 reads CASSGGGKEETQYF. The DNA for the CDR3 is TGTGCCAGCAGCGGAGGGGGGAAGGAGGAGACCCAGTACTTC. J is TRBJ2-5 and V is TRBV7-9; D may be TRBD1 or TRBD2 (6 bases each). This CDR3 comprises 14 residues. Germline loops: CDR1 SEHNR, CDR2 FQNEAQ (reference sequence). Trimming removed 5 bases from V and 5 bases from J, with 15 bases in between.

Ten or more counts support this clonotype. The rearrangement joins TRBV7-3 to TRBJ2-7; D might be TRBD2 (5 bases). V gave up 0 bases and J gave up 5 bases, with 11 bases separating them. Germline-derived CDR1 and CDR2 are SGHTA and FQGTGA. CDR3 length: 14 residues. CDR3 nucleotide sequence: TGTGCCAGCAGCTTAACCCGGGATATCCACGAGCAGTACTTC. This gives the protein CASSLTRDIHEQYF.

This clonotype appeared many times. CDR3 bases: TGCAGTGCTGGGACAGCATTCTATAATTCACCCCTCCACTTT. Its translation: CSAGTAFYNSPLHF. The J gene is TRBJ1-6, the V gene TRBV20-1; TRBD1 aligns across 7 bases. Germline V gene lookup returns CDR1 DFQATT and CDR2 SNEGSKA (reference sequence). J gave up 3 bases and V 5 bases, and 4 bases lay outside the gene matches. CDR3 length: 14 amino acids.

This chain links TRBV7-9 with TRBJ2-5; possibly TRBD1 for D (6 bases). From germline, CDR1 is SEHNR and CDR2 FQNEAQ (reference sequence). V was cut by 4 bases and J by 2 bases, with 23 bases left in between. The CDR3 consists of 18 residues. The CDR3 loop reads CASSSPRRTVLLQETQYF. DNA for the CDR3: TGTGCCAGCAGCTCCCCTCGACGGACAGTGCTTTTACAAGAGACCCAGTACTTC.

As for this clonotype: A much larger clone is a single base away; this may be a read error. CDR3 loop: CASRTGQLIERNEKPFF. In nucleotides, the CDR3 is TGCGCCAGCAGGACGGGACAGCTAATTGAACGGAATGAAAAACCGTTTTTT. V usage is TRBV5-1 and J usage is TRBJ1-4; 7 bases line up with TRBD1. This CDR3 comprises 17 residues. CDR1 is SGHRS, CDR2 YFSETQ, per germline.

This clonotype has a handful of counts. A read error may be the cause here, since a much bigger clone is one base away. The chain links TRBV5-1 to TRBJ2-5, with D possibly being TRBD2 (5 bases). This CDR3 comprises 13 residues. Germline CDR1 SGHRS, CDR2 YFSETQ. With 4 bases removed from V and 11 bases from J, the gap between germline ends came to 18 bases. The CDR3 DNA reads as TGCGCCAGCAGCAACGGGGTTCACAATGAGCAGTACTTC. This sequence encodes CASSNGVHNEQYF.

CDR3 nucleotides: TGCAGTGCTAGAGATCCAACAGGGAGGCGCGATGGCTACACCTTC. Residues: CSARDPTGRRDGYTF. The gene calls are TRBV20-1 and TRBJ1-2; D possibly corresponds to TRBD1 (6 bases). Germline V gene lookup returns CDR1 DFQATT and CDR2 SNEGSKA (reference sequence). The CDR3 length is 15 residues. Trimming took off 0 bases at V and 6 bases at J, with 17 bases between the two ends.

The table lists this clonotype with many counts. The gene calls are TRBV7-2 and TRBJ1-2; the D is unclear. The germline V gene encodes CDR1 SGHTA and CDR2 FQGNSA. Trimming cost V 0 bases and J 3 bases, with 8 bases left between them. This CDR3 spans 14 amino acids. CDR3 region: CASSLASGDYGYTF. The CDR3 DNA sequence: TGTGCCAGCAGCTTAGCATCCGGGGACTATGGCTACACCTTC.

This clonotype was recorded at least ten times. The gene calls are TRBV12-3 or TRBV12-4 and TRBJ1-1; D remains ambiguous. The CDR3 spans 15 residues. The V gene lost 7 bases and the J gene lost 0 bases, with 15 bases spanning the gap. The CDR3 reads CASTPKVRLNTEAFF. CDR3 bases: TGTGCCAGCACCCCAAAGGTGAGGCTGAACACTGAAGCTTTCTTT.

The chain couples TRBV5-1 to TRBJ1-1, with no clear D. Trimming stripped 4 bases from V and 6 bases from J, with 13 bases between. From germline, CDR1 is SGHRS and CDR2 YFSETQ. This CDR3 spans 13 amino acids. In nucleotides, the CDR3 is TGCGCCAGCAGCGAGATGACTTCGGCTGAAGCTTTCTTT. Its translation is CASSEMTSAEAFF.

The rearrangement joins TRBV6-6 to TRBJ2-7; perhaps TRBD2 as D (5 bases). The germline gives CDR1 MNHNY, CDR2 SVGAGI (reference sequence). Trimming removed 6 bases from V and 3 bases from J, with 15 bases in between. The CDR3 has 14 amino acids. The CDR3 spells CASSARGSLYEQYF. The CDR3 DNA is TGTGCCAGCAGCGCCCGGGGTTCCCTCTACGAGCAGTACTTC.

This clonotype was counted ten times or more. The V call is TRBV3-1, the J call TRBJ2-7; no clear D. Trimming took 1 base from V and 3 from J, leaving 4 bases between them. Germline CDR1 is LGHDT and CDR2 is YNNKEL (reference sequence). This CDR3 spans 12 amino acids. CDR3 nucleotides: TGTGCCAGCAGCCAAGGAGGCTACGAGCAGTACTTC. This encodes CASSQGGYEQYF.

This clonotype was seen many times. V usage is TRBV3-1 and J usage is TRBJ2-3; 7 nucleotides agree with TRBD1. The CDR3 extends over 14 amino acids. After removal of 4 bases from V and 1 base from J, the junction contained 2 bases not matched to a gene. The germline CDR1 and CDR2 sequences are LGHDT and YNNKEL (reference sequence). In nucleotides, the CDR3 is TGTGCCAGCAGCCGACAGGGTGGCACAGATACGCAGTATTTT. Translated, it gives CASSRQGGTDTQYF.

V is TRBV10-3 and J is TRBJ1-6, with a weak D call TRBD1 (5 bases). The CDR3 is 15 amino acids. V was pared by 6 bases and J by 0 bases, with 9 bases between. Germline V gene lookup returns CDR1 ENHRY and CDR2 SYGVKD. The CDR3 DNA is TGTGCCATCAGCAGGGACGGCTCCTATAATTCACCCCTCCACTTT. It specifies CAISRDGSYNSPLHF.